This TCR beta chain comes out of a study of cytomegalovirus exposure and HLA in healthy donors. Overall study findings and caveats: Earlier analysis looked at TCR beta V segments, and most were productive about 90% or about 30% of the time. Cytomegalovirus association was assigned to about 150 TCR beta chains.

Germline V gives CDR1 SEHNR, CDR2 FQNEAQ (reference sequence). There are 13 residues in the CDR3. V lost 1 base and J lost 5, with 5 bases in between. It was with 60 Vbeta and 13 Jbeta primers that the PCR ran. Generated by immunoSEQ multiplex PCR, the TCRdb table keeps only in-frame clones and is missing some. The sample contains roughly 160,000 clones, 70% to 85% of which appear only once. Comments on this clone: Its target is not known.

This sequence originates from a young man in good health and CMV-seropositive. The material sequenced was PBMCs. This chain joins TRBV7-9 and TRBJ1-4; D is unclear. CDR3 residues: CASSLVQNEKLFF. CDR3 nucleotide sequence: TGTGCCAGCAGCTTAGTCCAGAATGAAAAACTGTTTTTT.